The 10 T cell receptor beta chains below were found in one sample sequenced in a study of blood T cell repertoires in COVID-19. Sequencing was performed with immunoSEQ multiplex PCR; in TCRdb, only in-frame clones are kept and a portion is missing. The data show more than 85,000 clones, about nine tenths seen once. Sequencing was carried out using peripheral blood. These receptors were obtained from a woman in her seventies with acute or convalescent COVID-19.

In this sample, this clone turned up once. The chain couples TRBV10-3 to TRBJ2-7, with TRBD2 matching 14 bases. With 6 bases clipped from V and 5 bases from J, the junction kept 6 bases outside the gene matches. The CDR3 loop spans 15 amino acids. Germline lookup yields CDR1 ENHRY and CDR2 SYGVKD. The CDR3 loop is CAIRSGLAGDDEQYF. Here the CDR3 DNA reads TGTGCCATCAGATCGGGACTAGCGGGAGACGACGAGCAGTACTTC.

The genes are TRBV7-9 and TRBJ1-4, with 8 positions matching TRBD1. J lost 0 bases, V lost 5 bases, and 2 bases had no gene match. Germline V gene lookup returns CDR1 SEHNR and CDR2 FQNEAQ (reference sequence). The CDR3 spans 15 residues. The CDR3 DNA follows: TGTGCCAGCAGCCCAGGGGGCGCAACTAATGAAAAACTGTTTTTT. Protein: CASSPGGATNEKLFF. The full variable domain, rest sourced from reference TRBV7-9 and TRBJ1-4, is DTGVSQNPRHKITKRGQNVTFRCDPISEHNRLYWYRQTLGQGPEFLTYFQNEAQLEKSRLLSDRFSAERPKGSFSTLEIQRTEQGDSAMYLCASSPGGATNEKLFFGSGTQLSVL.

The chain has TRBV27 and TRBJ2-7, with TRBD2 as a possible D gene (6 bases). The length of the CDR3 is 14 residues. The ends were cut back, 3 bases at V and 1 base at J, with 10 bases in the middle. Per the germline V gene, CDR1 is MNHEY and CDR2 is SMNVEV (reference sequence). CDR3 sequence: CASSLASGSYEQYF. The CDR3 DNA reads TGTGCCAGCAGTTTGGCGAGCGGGTCCTACGAGCAGTACTTC.

The genes are TRBV7-9 and TRBJ1-5; D may be TRBD1 (6 bases). CDR1 is SEHNR and CDR2 is FQNEAQ in the germline V gene (reference sequence). The V gene lost 7 bases and the J gene lost 6 bases, with 10 bases spanning the gap. The CDR3 is 12 amino acids. Here the CDR3 reads CASTQGTQPQHF. For the CDR3, the DNA is TGTGCCAGCACCCAGGGGACTCAGCCCCAGCATTTT.

This chain uses TRBV7-9 with TRBJ1-1; 9 nucleotides align to TRBD1. The length of the CDR3 is 14 residues. Germline values: CDR1 SEHNR, CDR2 FQNEAQ (reference sequence). V was clipped by 5 bases and J by 6 bases; unmatched bases: 7. DNA for the CDR3: TGTGCCAGCAGCCGGGACAGGGAAAGTTCTGAAGCTTTCTTT. It translates to CASSRDRESSEAFF. The full variable domain, in which reference TRBV7-9 and TRBJ1-1 provide the parts outside the CDR3, is DTGVSQNPRHKITKRGQNVTFRCDPISEHNRLYWYRQTLGQGPEFLTYFQNEAQLEKSRLLSDRFSAERPKGSFSTLEIQRTEQGDSAMYLCASSRDRESSEAFFGQGTRLTVV.

This sequence joins TRBV5-1 and TRBJ1-2, with 8 bases aligning to TRBD1. Germline lookup yields CDR1 SGHRS and CDR2 YFSETQ. The length of the CDR3 is 17 residues. V lost 5 bases and J lost 5; bases outside the gene matches: 17. The CDR3 reads CASRRLPGQDVNYGYTF. The CDR3 DNA reads TGCGCCAGCAGACGTCTTCCGGGACAGGACGTAAATTATGGCTACACCTTC.

The chain recombines TRBV6-6 with TRBJ1-1; D gene uncertain. This CDR3 comprises 14 residues. Trimming took off 0 bases at V and 1 base at J, with 6 bases between the two ends. In germline, CDR1 is MNHNY, CDR2 SVGAGI (reference sequence). Here the CDR3 DNA reads TGTGCCAGCAGTTACTCGGAGGGGAACACTGAAGCTTTCTTT. Translating gives CASSYSEGNTEAFF.

This clone appeared a single time. The chain carries TRBV28 and TRBJ2-6; D ambiguous. With 8 bases removed from V and 5 bases from J, the gap between germline ends came to 4 bases. Germline CDR1 reads MDHEN; CDR2 reads SYDVKM. There are 11 residues in the CDR3. The CDR3 region has the DNA TGTGCCAGCTCAAGGGCCAACGTCCTGACTTTC. This sequence encodes CASSRANVLTF.

The chain joins TRBV6-5 to TRBJ2-3, with TRBD2 identical over 11 bases. V was pared by 6 bases and J by 4 bases, with 6 bases of the junction left unmatched. Germline CDR1 reads MNHEY; CDR2 reads SVGAGI. The CDR3 has 15 residues. The CDR3 protein is CASSRLAGGADTQYF. The CDR3, as DNA: TGTGCCAGCAGCCGCTTAGCGGGAGGGGCAGATACGCAGTATTTT.

This clone was found a few times. The chain combines TRBV4-1 with TRBJ1-5; perhaps TRBD1 as D (5 bases). The CDR3 is 16 amino acids. Trimming took 2 bases from V and 0 from J, leaving 11 bases between them. The germline V gene encodes CDR1 MGHRA and CDR2 YSYEKL. CDR3 in amino acids: CASSQKQVDSNQPQHF. The CDR3 DNA reads as TGCGCCAGCAGCCAAAAACAGGTAGATAGCAATCAGCCCCAGCATTTT.